The clone carrying this T cell receptor beta chain was picked up a small number of times. Its specificity is unknown. Between the trimmed V and J ends, which lost 7 bases and 5 bases, there was a span of 14 bases. Germline V gene lookup returns CDR1 MNHNY and CDR2 SVGAGI (reference sequence). The CDR3 sequence is 13 residues long. The data were taken from a study of memory CD4+ T cells and cytomegalovirus serostatus. Study-wide results and limits: Suggested: most of the CMV-linked TCR signature lies in CD4+ memory cells.

The protocol was immunoSEQ multiplex PCR, while the TCRdb copy is restricted to in-frame clones and leaves out a portion. The table lists 52,000 or so clones, approximately 83% of them singletons. Single viable CD3+CD4+CD8-CD45RO+ cells were sorted as the memory CD4+ T cells. Total CD4+ T cells were enriched by CD4 positive selection. This TCR derives from an adult in good health and CMV-seronegative. The chain combines TRBV6-6 with TRBJ1-2; no reliable D call. The material sequenced was memory CD4+ T cells from blood. The CDR3 is CASKAPEGYGYTF. The CDR3 nucleotides read TGTGCCAGCAAGGCCCCTGAGGGATATGGCTACACCTTC.